This TCR beta chain was recorded in a study of T cell repertoires in cytomegalovirus infection. As for the study in general: Through public TCR beta signatures, both CMV infection and matching HLA type were indicated.

The CDR3 extends over 14 amino acids. V lost 6 bases to trimming and J lost 7 bases, with 15 bases between them. Germline-derived CDR1 and CDR2 are MDHEN and SYDVKM. Via MiXCR, TCRdb re-called the reads, giving one row per CDR3 protein. Seen here are roughly 81,000 distinct CDR3 sequences, less than 4.5% observed once, and the top ten hold about 4.6%. This clonotype was detected ten times or more. The antigen is undetermined. Study results and caveats: What dominated the ex vivo response were HLA-C-restricted CMV-specific TCR beta clonotypes.

V and J are TRBV28 and TRBJ2-2; D might be TRBD1 or TRBD2, each matching 5 bases. The sequence was collected from a human donor in good health (CMV status not recorded). Some clones in this sample may be carry-over from other donors' samples. The sample was PBMCs. The CDR3 DNA is TGTGCCAGCAGCTCTCAAGGGACCGGCGGGGAGCTGTTTTTT. This encodes CASSSQGTGGELFF.